The 30 T cell receptor beta chains given below trace back to one sample, sequenced in a study of T cell changes during pregnancy in multiple sclerosis (dated by TCRdb to the late 2010s). The receptor library was made with the immunoSEQ multiplex PCR assay. This is the immuneACCESS table as TCRdb keeps it, with only in-frame sequences that have V and J called. A part of the clones is gone; compared with another copy, unresolved V genes explain less than half, and the rest is unexplained. The sample data list some 28,000 clones, and 80% to 95% of these were observed just once. Clones ranked in the top ten supply about 6.3% of the sample. The source was CD8+ T cells from peripheral blood mononuclear cells, collected before pregnancy. All receptors come from a female donor with multiple sclerosis, enrolled in a pregnancy study.

The V call is TRBV7-2, the J call TRBJ2-1, with D tentatively TRBD2 (5 bases). This CDR3 is built from 14 residues. V lost 3 bases and J lost 6, with 12 bases in between. In germline, CDR1 is SGHTA, CDR2 FQGNSA. The CDR3 nucleotides are TGTGCCAGCAGCTTTCATGCTAGCAGCAATGAGCAGTTCTTC. Translation: CASSFHASSNEQFF.

This rearrangement joins TRBV7-2 to TRBJ2-7, with 11 bases that match TRBD2. Germline loops: CDR1 SGHTA, CDR2 FQGNSA. Germline trimming cut 4 bases from V and 4 bases from J; bases unmatched to any gene: 6. The CDR3 runs 15 residues. Written as DNA, the CDR3 is TGTGCCAGCAGCTCGATAGCGGGAGGGCTATACGAGCAGTACTTC. This codes for CASSSIAGGLYEQYF.

This clone has just a few counts. The chain is built from TRBV18 and TRBJ2-3; a weak D match, TRBD2 (5 bases). This CDR3 is 14 amino acids long. V lost 5 bases to trimming and J lost 2 bases, with 11 bases between them. The germline CDR1 and CDR2 sequences are KGHSH and LQKENI. The CDR3 DNA reads TGTGCCAGCTCAGTTGACGGGGACACAGATACGCAGTATTTT. As protein: CASSVDGDTDTQYF.

This chain links TRBV27 with TRBJ2-1, with TRBD2 matching 11 bases. There are 18 residues in the CDR3. V trimming: 4 bases; J trimming: 4 bases; junction bases outside the gene matches: 12. Germline loops: CDR1 MNHEY, CDR2 SMNVEV (reference sequence). The CDR3 spells CASSSKLTSGRKYNEQFF. The CDR3 nucleotides read TGTGCCAGCAGTTCAAAATTAACTAGCGGGAGAAAGTACAATGAGCAGTTCTTC.

The chain carries TRBV5-8 and TRBJ1-5, with D possibly TRBD1 on 6 matching bases. The germline V and J ends were trimmed by 4 bases and 4 bases, with 12 bases remaining between them. Germline loops: CDR1 SGHTS, CDR2 YDEGEE. The CDR3 length is 14 residues. Here the CDR3 DNA reads TGTGCCAGCAGCGTAACAGGGTATAATCAGCCCCAGCATTTT. It encodes CASSVTGYNQPQHF.

The V gene is TRBV6-5, the J gene TRBJ2-7; 7 bases fit TRBD1. After removal of 5 bases from V and 0 bases from J, the junction contained 7 bases not matched to a gene. From germline, CDR1 is MNHEY and CDR2 SVGAGI. CDR3 length: 15 amino acids. The CDR3 nucleotides read TGTGCCAGCAGTCACGGGACAGCTAGCTCCTACGAGCAGTACTTC. This encodes CASSHGTASSYEQYF.

The genes are TRBV7-9 and TRBJ2-1; 10 bases are shared with TRBD2. Germline CDR1 and CDR2: SEHNR and FQNEAQ (reference sequence). The CDR3 covers 16 residues. The V gene end was trimmed by 4 bases and the J gene end by 9 bases; junction bases not matched to a gene: 12. The CDR3: CASSSSGTSEAGEQFF. CDR3 bases: TGTGCCAGCAGCTCATCCGGGACTAGCGAGGCGGGTGAGCAGTTCTTC.

The chain recombines TRBV27 with TRBJ2-1, with 11 positions matching TRBD2. The CDR3 has 16 residues. V was clipped by 2 bases and J by 4 bases; unmatched bases: 4. Germline V lookup: CDR1 MNHEY, CDR2 SMNVEV (reference sequence). DNA of the CDR3: TGTGCCAGCAGTTTAATAGCGGGAGGGAGGTACAATGAGCAGTTCTTC. Its protein product is CASSLIAGGRYNEQFF.

This clone was counted between two and nine times. Germline is not matched at one junction end, which may reflect a read error. The same CDR3 can be traced to other DNA sequences in this sample. The chain has TRBV7-7 and TRBJ2-7; TRBD1 matches at 7 bases. The length of the CDR3 is 13 residues. Germline CDR1 SSHAT, CDR2 FNYEAQ (reference sequence). The CDR3 protein is CASSLRQGDEQYF. CDR3 DNA: TGTGCTAGCAGCTTGAGACAGGGTGACGAGCAGTACTTC.

The V and J genes are TRBV29-1 and TRBJ2-4; D not resolved. Germline V gene data show CDR1 as SQVTM and CDR2 as ANQGSEA. The CDR3 sequence is 12 residues long. V was pared by 4 bases and J by 0 bases, with 4 bases between. The CDR3 loop reads CSVALAKNIQYF. CDR3 sequence (DNA): TGCAGCGTTGCCTTAGCCAAAAACATTCAGTACTTC.

The rearrangement links TRBV7-6 to TRBJ2-3, with D uncertain. The CDR3 has 14 amino acids. Germline lookup yields CDR1 SGHVS and CDR2 FNYEAQ. V was shortened by 2 bases and J by 2 bases, with 8 bases between the two germline ends. As DNA, the CDR3 is TGTGCCAGCAGCTTAACCGGAGACACAGATACGCAGTATTTT. The encoded protein is CASSLTGDTDTQYF.

V and J are TRBV5-6 and TRBJ2-7, with 7 bases matching TRBD1. Germline V CDR1 and CDR2: SGHDT, YYEEEE. The CDR3 is made up of 14 amino acids. Trimming removed 6 bases from V and 2 bases from J; junction bases left unmatched: 8. Here the CDR3 DNA reads TGTGCCAGCACTTCCGAGGGACAGACCTACGAGCAGTACTTC. Residues: CASTSEGQTYEQYF.

The chain joins TRBV16 to TRBJ1-3, with 9 bases that match TRBD1. The trim removed 0 bases at V and 0 bases at J, leaving 0 bases unmatched. CDR3 length: 16 amino acids. Germline loops: CDR1 KGHSY, CDR2 FQNENV. The CDR3 reads CASSQSGQGSGNTIYF. The CDR3 DNA reads TGTGCCAGCAGCCAATCGGGACAGGGCTCTGGAAACACCATATATTTT.

This clone showed up just once. This rearrangement joins TRBV29-1 to TRBJ2-3, with D possibly being TRBD1 (6 bases). Germline V gene data show CDR1 as SQVTM and CDR2 as ANQGSEA. The CDR3 has 14 amino acids. Trimming removed 5 bases from V and 2 bases from J, with 14 bases in between. The CDR3 DNA reads TGCAGCGTTTCTGGACAGCTTCTCACAGATACGCAGTATTTT. Its translation is CSVSGQLLTDTQYF.

The chain has TRBV30 and TRBJ1-5; D remains unclear. This CDR3 is 15 amino acids long. The germline V and J ends were trimmed by 2 bases and 2 bases, with 13 bases remaining between them. CDR1 is GTSNPN, CDR2 SVGIG, per germline (reference sequence). The CDR3 loop is CAWSIRREGNQPQHF. The DNA of the CDR3 is TGTGCCTGGAGTATTCGGAGGGAAGGCAATCAGCCCCAGCATTTT.

The chain links TRBV15 to TRBJ2-7, with D possibly TRBD2 on 5 matching bases. This CDR3 is 16 amino acids long. With 0 bases removed from V and 1 base from J, the gap between germline ends came to 13 bases. The germline gives CDR1 LNHNV, CDR2 YYDKDF (reference sequence). The CDR3: CATSRDSPTGSYEQYF. The CDR3 DNA is TGTGCCACCAGCAGAGATTCCCCGACGGGATCCTACGAGCAGTACTTC.

The CDR3 DNA reads as TGTGCCAGCAGCTTGGTTGGGGGGGAGGAGCTGTTTTTT. It translates to CASSLVGGEELFF. This chain joins TRBV5-6 and TRBJ2-2, with 7 bases fitting TRBD2. The CDR3 totals 13 residues. V lost 0 bases, J lost 10 bases, and 3 bases stayed unmatched. Germline V lookup: CDR1 SGHDT, CDR2 YYEEEE.

This clone was recorded a few times. J is TRBJ1-1 and V is TRBV5-5; D is possibly TRBD1 (6 bases). CDR1 and CDR2 (germline): SGHKS, YYEKEE (reference sequence). Trimming took 3 bases from V and 1 from J, leaving 10 bases between them. The CDR3 consists of 14 residues. CDR3 sequence (DNA): TGTGCCAGCAGCTGGAGGACAGCGAACACTGAAGCTTTCTTT. As protein: CASSWRTANTEAFF.

V is TRBV2 and J is TRBJ2-3, with TRBD1 matching over 9 bases. Per germline, CDR1 SNHLY and CDR2 FYNNEI. Trimming cost V 6 bases and J 4 bases; bases outside gene matches: 2. This CDR3 is built from 13 residues. CDR3 sequence: CASRGQGADTQYF. The CDR3 region has the DNA TGTGCCAGCAGGGGACAGGGCGCAGATACGCAGTATTTT.

This clone was counted once. CDR3 amino acids: CASSYNSGTGNSYEQYF. The CDR3 region has the DNA TGTGCCAGCAGTTATAATTCCGGGACAGGGAACTCCTACGAGCAGTACTTC. The chain couples TRBV28 to TRBJ2-7; TRBD1 aligns across 9 bases. The germline gives CDR1 MDHEN, CDR2 SYDVKM. V lost 4 bases and J lost 0; bases outside the gene matches: 10. The CDR3 runs to 17 residues.

J is TRBJ2-7 and V is TRBV7-8, with 10 bases aligning to TRBD1. The CDR3 runs 15 residues. Germline-derived CDR1 and CDR2 are SGHVS and FQNEAQ. V lost 4 bases and J lost 2; bases outside the gene matches: 5. CDR3 protein: CASSSSDRGPYEQYF. In DNA, the CDR3 is TGTGCCAGCAGCTCAAGCGACAGGGGGCCCTACGAGCAGTACTTC.

This chain connects TRBV27 to TRBJ2-1, with 16 nucleotides matching TRBD2. The germline CDR1 and CDR2 sequences are MNHEY and SMNVEV (reference sequence). J lost 0 bases, V lost 5 bases, and 13 bases had no gene match. The CDR3 covers 21 residues. Here the CDR3 DNA reads TGTGCCAGCAGTCTCCTACCCGGGACTAGCGGGAGGGGGAGCTCCTACAATGAGCAGTTCTTC. It is translated as CASSLLPGTSGRGSSYNEQFF.

The rearrangement links TRBV29-1 to TRBJ2-7; D is perhaps TRBD1 (6 bases). The V gene's germline CDR1 is SQVTM and CDR2 ANQGSEA. V was pared by 6 bases and J by 0 bases, with 15 bases between. CDR3 length: 14 residues. CDR3 nucleotide sequence: TGCAGCGTGGTTGGACAGTCTAGCTCCTACGAGCAGTACTTC. Protein sequence: CSVVGQSSSYEQYF.

This rearrangement joins TRBV19 to TRBJ2-1; TRBD2 matches 9 bases. Germline V lookup: CDR1 LNHDA, CDR2 SQIVND (reference sequence). V was clipped by 5 bases and J by 9 bases; unmatched bases: 14. The CDR3 length is 16 residues. CDR3 sequence reads: CASSPLVAGEHPEQFF. The CDR3 DNA reads as TGTGCCAGTAGTCCCTTGGTAGCGGGAGAGCACCCTGAGCAGTTCTTC.

The rearrangement links TRBV29-1 to TRBJ2-1; TRBD2 matches at 7 bases. The CDR3 sequence is 14 residues long. The V and J ends lost 8 bases and 6 bases, in that order; junction bases with no gene match: 13. Per the germline V gene, CDR1 is SQVTM and CDR2 is ANQGSEA. The CDR3 reads CSSPGSGLINEQFF. CDR3 sequence (DNA): TGCAGCTCCCCGGGTAGCGGGCTTATCAATGAGCAGTTCTTC.

V usage is TRBV5-4 and J usage is TRBJ2-2; 9 bases map to TRBD1. Germline assignment: CDR1 SGHNT and CDR2 YYREEE (reference sequence). The CDR3 consists of 17 residues. V shed 5 bases, J shed 0 bases, and the junction held 8 bases outside the gene matches. The CDR3 DNA reads TGTGCCAGCAGATGGACAGGGGCCCTTTCGAACACCGGGGAGCTGTTTTTT. It yields the protein CASRWTGALSNTGELFF. The full variable domain, its missing parts supplied by reference TRBV5-4 and TRBJ2-2, is ETGVTQSPTHLIKTRGQQVTLRCSSQSGHNTVSWYQQALGQGPQFIFQYYREEENGRGNFPPRFSGLQFPNYSSELNVNALELDDSALYLCASRWTGALSNTGELFFGEGSRLTVL.

This chain uses TRBV19 with TRBJ2-7, with 8 bases that match TRBD1. This CDR3 comprises 18 residues. The trim removed 3 bases at V and 5 bases at J, leaving 18 bases unmatched. Germline-derived CDR1 and CDR2 are LNHDA and SQIVND (reference sequence). CDR3 amino acids: CASSIVGQARRLADEQYF. The CDR3 region has the DNA TGTGCCAGTAGTATTGTGGGACAGGCCAGAAGGTTGGCCGACGAGCAGTACTTC. Filled out from reference TRBV19 and TRBJ2-7, the complete variable domain reads DGGITQSPKYLFRKEGQNVTLSCEQNLNHDAMYWYRQDPGQGLRLIYYSQIVNDFQKGDIAEGYSVSREKKESFPLTVTSAQKNPTAFYLCASSIVGQARRLADEQYFGPGTRLTVT.

The chain uses TRBV27 and TRBJ2-5; TRBD2 agrees at 8 bases. The junction had 0 bases not matched to a gene; V was cut back by 3 bases and J by 3 bases. This CDR3 region has 13 residues. CDR1 and CDR2 from the germline V gene are MNHEY and SMNVEV (reference sequence). The CDR3 DNA follows: TGTGCCAGCAGTTTGGGACTAGAAGAGACCCAGTACTTC. Its translation is CASSLGLEETQYF.

The rearrangement uses TRBV27 and TRBJ2-1, with 14 bases identical to TRBD2. This CDR3 spans 15 amino acids. CDR1 is MNHEY, CDR2 SMNVEV, per germline (reference sequence). The V and J ends lost 5 bases and 7 bases, in that order; junction bases with no gene match: 4. The CDR3 is CASSRGLAGVNEQFF. CDR3 nucleotide sequence: TGTGCCAGCAGTAGGGGACTAGCGGGAGTTAATGAGCAGTTCTTC.

J is TRBJ2-2 and V is TRBV5-4; TRBD2 aligns across 8 bases. The CDR3 length is 15 residues. Germline V gene sequence: CDR1 SGHNT, CDR2 YYREEE (reference sequence). V was pared by 1 base and J by 3 bases, with 2 bases of the junction left unmatched. As DNA, the CDR3 is TGTGCCAGCAGCTTGTCACTAGCGGACACCGGGGAGCTGTTTTTT. Its translation: CASSLSLADTGELFF.